Below are 25 T cell receptor beta chains sequenced from a single sample in a study of T-cell memory formation after mild COVID-19. TCRdb analysed the 5' RACE reads with MiXCR anew, one entry per CDR3 protein. The table has approximately 560,000 distinct CDR3 sequences, 15% to 20% seen once; the top ten hold 8.1%. Source material: PBMCs or a T cell subset sorted from them (not recorded which). The receptors were sampled from an adult woman who had mild COVID-19 (a few samples of this study predate the infection). Cell type and time point are not known.

The gene calls are TRBV3-1 and TRBJ2-1; D remains ambiguous. The CDR3 extends over 12 amino acids. Germline values: CDR1 LGHDT, CDR2 YNNKEL (reference sequence). V was trimmed by 4 bases and J by 7 bases, leaving 8 bases between them. CDR3 sequence (DNA): TGTGCCAGCAGCCCCTTGGGAAATGAGCAGTTCTTC. This translates into CASSPLGNEQFF.

This chain uses TRBV19 with TRBJ1-1; possible D gene TRBD1, 6 bases. CDR1 LNHDA and CDR2 SQIVND come from the germline V gene (reference sequence). This CDR3 is built from 14 residues. V was pared by 7 bases and J by 4 bases, with 16 bases between. The CDR3 spells CASNHDRLLTEAFF. In DNA, the CDR3 is TGTGCCAGTAATCACGACAGGCTGCTCACTGAAGCTTTCTTT.

This chain joins TRBV20-1 and TRBJ1-4; a possible D gene is TRBD1 (5 bases). CDR3 length: 13 residues. V lost 5 bases to trimming and J lost 4 bases, with 11 bases between them. The germline CDR1 and CDR2 sequences are DFQATT and SNEGSKA (reference sequence). The chain's CDR3 is CSAEDRNNEKLFF. CDR3 DNA: TGCAGTGCTGAAGACAGAAATAATGAAAAACTGTTTTTT.

This clonotype has just a few counts. The J gene is TRBJ2-7, the V gene TRBV25-1, with D tentatively TRBD1 or TRBD2 (5 bases each). This CDR3 contains 11 residues. The germline gives CDR1 MGHDK, CDR2 SYGVNS. With 8 bases removed from V and 6 bases from J, the gap between germline ends came to 11 bases. The CDR3 is CASRLGVEQYF. The DNA of the CDR3 is TGTGCCAGCCGGCTGGGGGTCGAGCAGTACTTC.

The V gene is TRBV7-2, the J gene TRBJ2-5; D perhaps matches TRBD1 (6 bases). Trimming cost V 2 bases and J 0 bases, with 10 bases left between them. This CDR3 is 15 amino acids long. Germline V gene lookup returns CDR1 SGHTA and CDR2 FQGNSA. CDR3 sequence: CASSLFQGNQETQYF. Written as DNA, the CDR3 is TGTGCCAGCAGCTTATTCCAGGGGAACCAAGAGACCCAGTACTTC.

The gene calls are TRBV5-1 and TRBJ2-5; D perhaps matches TRBD2 (5 bases). Per germline, CDR1 SGHRS and CDR2 YFSETQ. The V end lost 3 bases, the J end lost 2 bases, and 17 bases lay between the germline ends. The CDR3 covers 16 residues. The CDR3 DNA follows: TGCGCCAGCAGCTCACGAGAGGGCGGCACTCAAGAGACCCAGTACTTC. It codes for CASSSREGGTQETQYF.

This clonotype appeared a few times. The J gene is TRBJ1-2, the V gene TRBV28; D perhaps matches TRBD1 (5 bases). The CDR3 has 13 amino acids. Germline V gene lookup returns CDR1 MDHEN and CDR2 SYDVKM. Trimming pared 8 bases from V and 3 bases from J, leaving 13 bases between. CDR3 sequence reads: CASAGTADYGYTF. The CDR3 DNA follows: TGTGCCAGCGCCGGGACTGCGGACTATGGCTACACCTTC.

V usage is TRBV24-1 and J usage is TRBJ2-1, with D perhaps TRBD1 (6 bases). The ends were cut back, 8 bases at V and 8 bases at J, with 12 bases in the middle. The CDR3 runs 12 residues. CDR1 KGHDR and CDR2 SFDVKD come from the germline V gene. The CDR3 bases are TGTGCCACCACCTCAACAGGGCATGAGCAGTTCTTC. It translates to CATTSTGHEQFF.

The V and J genes are TRBV12-3 or TRBV12-4 and TRBJ1-3; TRBD1 agrees at 8 bases. Losses at the gene ends were 6 bases for V and 3 bases for J; bases not matched to a gene: 10. This CDR3 is 16 amino acids long. CDR3 coding DNA: TGTGCCAGCAGCTCCGGCAGGGGGCTAAATGGAAACACCATATATTTT. It translates to CASSSGRGLNGNTIYF.

This clonotype came up a few times. The chain links TRBV12-3 or TRBV12-4 to TRBJ1-2, with D perhaps TRBD1 (6 bases). The CDR3 sequence is 17 residues long. The V and J ends lost 8 bases and 6 bases respectively, with 28 bases between them. The CDR3 DNA follows: TGTGCCAGCGGGCGGATCGGGCGGGGGCTCCCCTCTAATGGCTACACCTTC. This codes for CASGRIGRGLPSNGYTF.

This clonotype has just a few counts. The V and J genes are TRBV5-1 and TRBJ1-2; D is undetermined. The germline gives CDR1 SGHRS, CDR2 YFSETQ. The ends were cut back, 4 bases at V and 4 bases at J, with 8 bases in the middle. This CDR3 contains 12 residues. Here the CDR3 DNA reads TGCGCCAGCAGCCCCGAGTTCTATGGCTACACCTTC. Its protein product is CASSPEFYGYTF. Based on the CDR3 plus reference TRBV5-1 and TRBJ1-2, the full variable domain is KAGVTQTPRYLIKTRGQQVTLSCSPISGHRSVSWYQQTPGQGLQFLFEYFSETQRNKGNFPGRFSGRQFSNSRSEMNVSTLELGDSALYLCASSPEFYGYTFGSGTRLTVV.

This clonotype was seen repeatedly, ten times or more. This chain connects TRBV24-1 to TRBJ1-2; no definite D call. The CDR3 consists of 13 residues. V was shortened by 5 bases and J by 2 bases, with 8 bases between the two germline ends. Germline V gene lookup returns CDR1 KGHDR and CDR2 SFDVKD. This CDR3 is CATSAYENYGYTF. The CDR3 DNA is TGTGCCACCAGTGCTTATGAGAACTATGGCTACACCTTC.

This rearrangement joins TRBV24-1 to TRBJ1-1; 7 bases are shared with TRBD1. CDR3 length equals 15 residues. In germline, CDR1 is KGHDR, CDR2 SFDVKD. The V gene end was trimmed by 2 bases and the J gene end by 5 bases; junction bases not matched to a gene: 7. CDR3 sequence reads: CATSDSQGVYTEAFF. The DNA for the CDR3 is TGTGCCACCAGTGATTCCCAGGGGGTTTATACTGAAGCTTTCTTT.

The V call is TRBV7-2, the J call TRBJ2-7; 9 bases map to TRBD1. V lost 5 bases and J lost 5; bases outside the gene matches: 10. The CDR3 is 15 amino acids. Germline values: CDR1 SGHTA, CDR2 FQGNSA. Here the CDR3 reads CASSMTRDRDNEQYF. In DNA form, the CDR3 reads TGTGCCAGCAGCATGACCCGGGACAGGGATAACGAGCAGTACTTC.

The sample holds a few counts of this clonotype. This chain connects TRBV6-5 to TRBJ2-3; 9 bases agree with TRBD2. V lost 0 bases and J lost 1; bases outside the gene matches: 2. The CDR3 runs to 16 residues. Germline V CDR1 and CDR2: MNHEY, SVGAGI. This chain's CDR3 is CASSYSGLARTDTQYF. The CDR3 DNA sequence: TGTGCCAGCAGTTACTCCGGACTAGCGCGCACAGATACGCAGTATTTT.

This clonotype turned up a few times. The chain carries TRBV7-8 and TRBJ2-4; possible D gene TRBD1, 6 bases. Per germline, CDR1 SGHVS and CDR2 FQNEAQ. Trimming took 4 bases from V and 4 from J, leaving 11 bases between them. This CDR3 region has 14 residues. This CDR3 is CASSSPGVKNIQYF. The CDR3 region has the DNA TGTGCCAGCAGCTCTCCAGGGGTGAAAAACATTCAGTACTTC.

A few counts support this clonotype. The CDR3 protein is CASSHRMSEQFF. The DNA of the CDR3 is TGTGCCAGCAGTCACCGGATGAGTGAGCAGTTCTTC. The chain combines TRBV6-5 with TRBJ2-1, with no clear D. This CDR3 comprises 12 residues. V was shortened by 5 bases and J by 9 bases, with 11 bases between the two germline ends. Germline V gene sequence: CDR1 MNHEY, CDR2 SVGAGI.

This clonotype occurred many times. V usage is TRBV5-1 and J usage is TRBJ1-1; 7 bases are a match to TRBD1. V was clipped by 3 bases and J by 6 bases; unmatched bases: 11. Germline values: CDR1 SGHRS, CDR2 YFSETQ. This CDR3 comprises 15 residues. DNA for the CDR3: TGCGCCAGCAGCTCTCGACAGGGAGGAGGTGCTGAAGCTTTCTTT. Encoded protein: CASSSRQGGGAEAFF.

This rearrangement joins TRBV11-3 to TRBJ2-1; 12 nucleotides line up with TRBD2. Germline-derived CDR1 and CDR2 are SGHNT and YENEEA. V trimming: 8 bases; J trimming: 8 bases; junction bases outside the gene matches: 10. This CDR3 has 15 residues. The CDR3 nucleotides read TGTGCCAGCTCCCTGCGACTAGCGGGAGATTATGAGCAGTTCTTC. This codes for CASSLRLAGDYEQFF.

This clonotype was counted between two and nine times. This chain connects TRBV5-1 to TRBJ2-7, with D perhaps TRBD1 (6 bases). The germline V and J ends were trimmed by 4 bases and 1 base, with 9 bases remaining between them. From germline, CDR1 is SGHRS and CDR2 YFSETQ. The CDR3 sequence is 13 residues long. The CDR3 loop reads CASSTQGSYEQYF. CDR3 DNA sequence: TGCGCCAGCAGCACACAGGGATCCTACGAGCAGTACTTC.

This clonotype was counted only a few times. This sequence joins TRBV7-9 and TRBJ2-7; D is ambiguous. This CDR3 spans 12 amino acids. V shed 3 bases and J shed 7 bases, with 10 bases lying between them. Germline-derived CDR1 and CDR2 are SEHNR and FQNEAQ (reference sequence). CDR3 region: CASSLEGREQYF. The DNA of the CDR3 is TGTGCCAGCAGCTTGGAAGGACGGGAGCAGTACTTC.

A few counts support this clonotype. The chain has TRBV7-9 and TRBJ2-5; 9 nucleotides line up with TRBD1. The CDR3 spans 13 residues. The V gene end was trimmed by 5 bases and the J gene end by 5 bases; junction bases not matched to a gene: 3. Germline loops: CDR1 SEHNR, CDR2 FQNEAQ (reference sequence). The CDR3 protein is CASSEDRGETQYF. CDR3 bases: TGTGCCAGCAGCGAGGACAGGGGCGAGACCCAGTACTTC.

This clonotype has more than one count but fewer than ten. For the CDR3, the DNA is TGTGCCAGCAGTCCTCCGGGACAGGGAGGAAACGAGCAGTACTTC. As protein: CASSPPGQGGNEQYF. V and J are TRBV5-4 and TRBJ2-7; 9 bases map to TRBD1. This CDR3 comprises 15 residues. After removal of 5 bases from V and 5 bases from J, the junction contained 11 bases not matched to a gene. The germline gives CDR1 SGHNT, CDR2 YYREEE (reference sequence).

This clonotype appeared a few times. The chain joins TRBV9 to TRBJ2-6; D remains unclear. CDR1 SGDLS and CDR2 YYNGEE come from the germline V gene. The CDR3 consists of 15 residues. V dropped 0 bases and J dropped 2 bases, with 6 bases sitting between them. This chain's CDR3 is CASSVGGTGANVLTF. CDR3 coding DNA: TGTGCCAGCAGCGTAGGGGGTACTGGGGCCAACGTCCTGACTTTC. The full variable domain, completed using reference TRBV9 and TRBJ2-6, is DSGVTQTPKHLITATGQRVTLRCSPRSGDLSVYWYQQSLDQGLQFLIQYYNGEERAKGNILERFSAQQFPDLHSELNLSSLELGDSALYFCASSVGGTGANVLTFGAGSRLTVL.

The J gene is TRBJ1-2, the V gene TRBV5-1; no clear D gene. Trimming left V 5 bases short and J 6 bases short, with 14 bases between. In germline, CDR1 is SGHRS, CDR2 YFSETQ. CDR3 length: 13 residues. The CDR3 nucleotides read TGCGCCAGCAGTCTGATCGAGGGCGATGGCTACACCTTC. Its protein product is CASSLIEGDGYTF. The full variable domain, in which reference TRBV5-1 and TRBJ1-2 provide the parts outside the CDR3, is KAGVTQTPRYLIKTRGQQVTLSCSPISGHRSVSWYQQTPGQGLQFLFEYFSETQRNKGNFPGRFSGRQFSNSRSEMNVSTLELGDSALYLCASSLIEGDGYTFGSGTRLTVV.